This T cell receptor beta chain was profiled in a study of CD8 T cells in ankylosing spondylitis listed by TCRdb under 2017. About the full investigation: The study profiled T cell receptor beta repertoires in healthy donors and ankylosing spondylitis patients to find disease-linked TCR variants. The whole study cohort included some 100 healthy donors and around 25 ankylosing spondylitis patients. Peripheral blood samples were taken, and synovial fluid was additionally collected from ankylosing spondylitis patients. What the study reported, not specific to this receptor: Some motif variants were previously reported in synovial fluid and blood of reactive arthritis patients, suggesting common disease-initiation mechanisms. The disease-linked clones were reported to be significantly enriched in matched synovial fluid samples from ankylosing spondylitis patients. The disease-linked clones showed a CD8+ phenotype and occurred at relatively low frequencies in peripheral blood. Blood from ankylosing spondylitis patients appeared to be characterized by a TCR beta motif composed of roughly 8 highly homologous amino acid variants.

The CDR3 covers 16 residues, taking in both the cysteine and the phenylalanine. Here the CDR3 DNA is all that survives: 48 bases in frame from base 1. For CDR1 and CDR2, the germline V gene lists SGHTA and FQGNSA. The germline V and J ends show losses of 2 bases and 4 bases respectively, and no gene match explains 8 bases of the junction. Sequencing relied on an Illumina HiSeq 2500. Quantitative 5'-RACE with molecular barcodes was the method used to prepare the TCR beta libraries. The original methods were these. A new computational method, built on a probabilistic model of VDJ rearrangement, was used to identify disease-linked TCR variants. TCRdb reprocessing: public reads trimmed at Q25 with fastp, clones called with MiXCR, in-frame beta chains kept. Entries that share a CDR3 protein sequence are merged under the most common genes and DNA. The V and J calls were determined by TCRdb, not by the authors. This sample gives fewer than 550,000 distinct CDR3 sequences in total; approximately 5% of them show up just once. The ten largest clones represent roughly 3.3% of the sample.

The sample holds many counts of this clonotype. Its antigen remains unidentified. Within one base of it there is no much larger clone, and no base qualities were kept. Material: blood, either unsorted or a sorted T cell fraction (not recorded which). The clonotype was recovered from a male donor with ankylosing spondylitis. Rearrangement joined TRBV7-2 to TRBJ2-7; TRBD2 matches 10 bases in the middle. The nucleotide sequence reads TGTGCCAGCAGCTTAAGGCTAGCGGGAGTCATGTACGAGCAGTACTTC. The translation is CASSLRLAGVMYEQYF.